Following are 20 T cell receptor beta chains from one sample sequenced in a study of identical twins. MiXCR was run by TCRdb on the 5' RACE reads, yielding one entry per CDR3 protein. Altogether hundreds of thousands of distinct CDR3 sequences are present, 21% being singletons, with the ten largest covering over 4%. These sequences were also reported in another study, on T cells expressing NK-cell markers.

Sequenced: PBMCs. The receptors shown here come from a woman aged 18-29 years in good health.

This rearrangement joins TRBV20-1 to TRBJ2-1; D possibly corresponds to TRBD2 (6 bases). The V gene's germline CDR1 is DFQATT and CDR2 SNEGSKA (reference sequence). CDR3 length: 15 amino acids. V was pared by 3 bases and J by 4 bases, with 16 bases between. CDR3 DNA sequence: TGCAGTGCTAGGGGGGGACGTCTTCATTACAATGAGCAGTTCTTC. As protein: CSARGGRLHYNEQFF.

In its sample, this clonotype is medium-sized. V gene TRBV6-4 combines with J gene TRBJ2-3; tentatively, D is TRBD1 or TRBD2 (6 bases each). Germline lookup yields CDR1 MRHNA and CDR2 SNTAGT. The length of the CDR3 is 15 residues. Trimming took 3 bases from V and 4 from J, leaving 14 bases between them. The CDR3 coding sequence is TGTGCCAGCAGTGAGACTAGTGGGGGGCCAGATACGCAGTATTTT. Protein: CASSETSGGPDTQYF.

This clonotype showed up just a few times. V and J are TRBV6-1 and TRBJ2-1, with 8 nucleotides matching TRBD2. Germline CDR1 MNHNS, CDR2 SASEGT. Unmatched junction bases numbered 7, after V lost 6 bases and J lost 3 bases. The CDR3 spans 15 residues. CDR3 in amino acids: CASSSPGLVYNEQFF. The CDR3 nucleotides are TGTGCCAGCAGCTCACCGGGACTAGTCTACAATGAGCAGTTCTTC.

This clonotype turned up a few times. The J gene is TRBJ2-3, the V gene TRBV6-5, with TRBD1 as a possible D gene (6 bases). Trimming took off 2 bases at V and 6 bases at J, with 15 bases between the two ends. This CDR3 spans 15 amino acids. The germline V gene has CDR1 MNHEY and CDR2 SVGAGI. CDR3 DNA: TGTGCCAGCAGTTACGTGACAGGTGGGACGGATACGCAGTATTTT. Its protein is CASSYVTGGTDTQYF.

The table lists this clonotype with a few counts. The gene calls are TRBV10-3 and TRBJ2-5; D might be TRBD1 or TRBD2, each matching 6 bases. This CDR3 is 13 amino acids long. V gave up 7 bases and J gave up 2 bases, with 11 bases separating them. CDR1 and CDR2 from the germline V gene are ENHRY and SYGVKD. In DNA, the CDR3 is TGTGCCATCACTGGGGGGCCTCAAGAGACCCAGTACTTC. Amino acid sequence: CAITGGPQETQYF.

The V and J genes are TRBV20-1 and TRBJ2-3; TRBD2 aligns across 8 bases. Germline V CDR1 and CDR2: DFQATT, SNEGSKA (reference sequence). The trim removed 0 bases at V and 1 base at J, leaving 6 bases unmatched. CDR3 length: 16 amino acids. CDR3 sequence: CSARDRPSGRTDTQYF. CDR3 in DNA: TGCAGTGCTAGAGATCGGCCTAGCGGGCGCACAGATACGCAGTATTTT.

The rearrangement uses TRBV7-8 and TRBJ2-3, with D perhaps TRBD2 (7 bases). There are 18 residues in the CDR3. V was pared by 5 bases and J by 3 bases, with 24 bases between. In germline, CDR1 is SGHVS, CDR2 FQNEAQ. CDR3 DNA: TGTGCCAGCAGCCAGGGGCGCCCGGGGGGTTGGAAGACAGATACGCAGTATTTT. This gives the protein CASSQGRPGGWKTDTQYF. Combining the CDR3 with reference TRBV7-8 and TRBJ2-3 gives the whole variable domain GAGVSQSPRYKVAKRGQDVALRCDPISGHVSLFWYQQALGQGPEFLTYFQNEAQLDKSGLPSDRFFAERPEGSVSTLKIQRTQQEDSAVYLCASSQGRPGGWKTDTQYFGPGTRLTVL.

The rearrangement links TRBV27 to TRBJ2-3; D may correspond to TRBD1 or TRBD2 (5 bases each). The germline gives CDR1 MNHEY, CDR2 SMNVEV (reference sequence). V lost 5 bases, J lost 2 bases, and 17 bases lay in between. CDR3 size: 16 residues. The CDR3 nucleotides read TGTGCCAGCAGTCCTTATGGGGACGCACACACAGATACGCAGTATTTT. This translates into CASSPYGDAHTDTQYF.

This clonotype showed up many times. The chain couples TRBV12-3 or TRBV12-4 to TRBJ1-1; D not certain. CDR3 length: 12 amino acids. The germline V and J ends were trimmed by 2 bases and 6 bases, with 7 bases remaining between them. The CDR3 DNA sequence: TGTGCCAGCAGTTTAATCTTAGCTGAAGCTTTCTTT. It yields the protein CASSLILAEAFF.

This clonotype was counted only a few times. This chain connects TRBV7-9 to TRBJ2-1; 7 nucleotides match TRBD2. The CDR3 sequence is 15 residues long. The junction had 11 bases not matched to a gene; V was cut back by 4 bases and J by 8 bases. The germline gives CDR1 SEHNR, CDR2 FQNEAQ (reference sequence). CDR3: CASSSLALAGDEQFF. CDR3 DNA sequence: TGTGCCAGCAGCTCGTTAGCCCTCGCGGGGGATGAGCAGTTCTTC.

The chain recombines TRBV20-1 with TRBJ2-1; D not certain. V gave up 5 bases and J gave up 5 bases, with 19 bases separating them. This CDR3 is 15 amino acids long. The germline V gene encodes CDR1 DFQATT and CDR2 SNEGSKA (reference sequence). CDR3 sequence: CSAPNRPLGDNEQFF. DNA for the CDR3: TGCAGTGCTCCAAACCGCCCGCTAGGAGACAATGAGCAGTTCTTC.

The CDR3 nucleotides read TGTGCCAGCAGACTAGACGCGAGCCAGACCCAGTACTTC. The encoded protein is CASRLDASQTQYF. V is TRBV12-3 or TRBV12-4 and J is TRBJ2-5; D perhaps matches TRBD2 (5 bases). There are 13 residues in the CDR3. Trimming cost V 6 bases and J 6 bases, with 14 bases left between them.

The chain uses TRBV9 and TRBJ1-2, with D possibly being TRBD1 (5 bases). V was clipped by 3 bases and J by 5 bases, with 8 bases between them. CDR1 is SGDLS and CDR2 is YYNGEE in the germline V gene. The length of the CDR3 is 12 residues. CDR3 region: CASSGGTYGYTF. DNA for the CDR3: TGTGCCAGCAGCGGCGGGACTTATGGCTACACCTTC. The full variable domain, rest sourced from reference TRBV9 and TRBJ1-2, is DSGVTQTPKHLITATGQRVTLRCSPRSGDLSVYWYQQSLDQGLQFLIQYYNGEERAKGNILERFSAQQFPDLHSELNLSSLELGDSALYFCASSGGTYGYTFGSGTRLTVV.

The table lists this clonotype with a few counts. V is TRBV7-2 and J is TRBJ2-3; D ambiguous. From germline, CDR1 is SGHTA and CDR2 FQGNSA. The CDR3 runs 15 residues. Trimming removed 7 bases from V and 6 bases from J, with 20 bases in between. The CDR3 sequence is CASMQGRLLLDTQYF. CDR3 nucleotides: TGTGCCAGCATGCAAGGCAGATTGTTGTTGGATACGCAGTATTTT.

This clonotype was picked up a small number of times. This chain links TRBV10-3 with TRBJ2-2; the D gene is possibly TRBD1 (5 bases). Trimming left V 4 bases short and J 2 bases short, with 14 bases between. Germline V gene sequence: CDR1 ENHRY, CDR2 SYGVKD. This CDR3 region has 16 residues. As DNA, the CDR3 is TGTGCCATCAGTGGTGGGCAGGGCCTAAACACCGGGGAGCTGTTTTTT. It encodes CAISGGQGLNTGELFF.

This clonotype was counted between two and nine times. The V gene is TRBV5-1, the J gene TRBJ2-5; TRBD2 matches 7 bases. In germline, CDR1 is SGHRS, CDR2 YFSETQ. V gave up 0 bases and J gave up 3 bases; unmatched junction bases: 5. This CDR3 comprises 15 residues. The CDR3 sequence is CASSLATAGEETQYF. DNA for the CDR3: TGCGCCAGCAGCTTGGCCACGGCGGGAGAAGAGACCCAGTACTTC.

J is TRBJ1-5 and V is TRBV27; D is ambiguous. The CDR3 has 15 amino acids. Germline V CDR1 and CDR2: MNHEY, SMNVEV (reference sequence). V was shortened by 5 bases and J by 0 bases, with 11 bases between the two germline ends. CDR3 sequence: CASSPGLYSNQPQHF. The CDR3 DNA reads TGTGCCAGCAGTCCGGGTCTTTATAGCAATCAGCCCCAGCATTTT.

There are a few counts of this clonotype. The chain combines TRBV18 with TRBJ1-1; unclear D gene. The CDR3 loop spans 15 amino acids. V shed 3 bases and J shed 0 bases, with 11 bases lying between them. Germline V gene sequence: CDR1 KGHSH, CDR2 LQKENI. The CDR3 DNA follows: TGTGCCAGCTCACCCCTGGACGGCATGAACACTGAAGCTTTCTTT. Protein sequence: CASSPLDGMNTEAFF.

The chain combines TRBV13 with TRBJ2-7; TRBD2 is a possible D gene (7 bases). The CDR3 spans 17 residues. Trimming removed 8 bases at V and 0 bases at J, with 23 bases between. The V gene's germline CDR1 is PRHDT and CDR2 FYEKMQ (reference sequence). CDR3 DNA: TGTGCCAGCGACAGGACTAGAGGCGATGTGGGCTCCTACGAGCAGTACTTC. It specifies CASDRTRGDVGSYEQYF.

V is TRBV6-5 and J is TRBJ1-2; unclear D gene. Germline lookup yields CDR1 MNHEY and CDR2 SVGAGI. CDR3 length equals 15 residues. V lost 2 bases to trimming and J lost 1 base, with 11 bases between them. The CDR3: CASSYRVEINYGYTF. The CDR3 DNA reads as TGTGCCAGCAGTTACCGGGTAGAGATTAACTATGGCTACACCTTC.